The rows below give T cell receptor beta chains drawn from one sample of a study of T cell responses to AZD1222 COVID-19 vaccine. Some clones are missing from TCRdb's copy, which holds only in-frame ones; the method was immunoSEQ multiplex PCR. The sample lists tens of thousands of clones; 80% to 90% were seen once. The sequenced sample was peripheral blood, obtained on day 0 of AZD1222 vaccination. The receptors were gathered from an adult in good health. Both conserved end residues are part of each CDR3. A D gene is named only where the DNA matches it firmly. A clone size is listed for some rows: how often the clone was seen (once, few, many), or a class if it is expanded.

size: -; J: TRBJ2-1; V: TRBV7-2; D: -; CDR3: CASSYGWDEQFF; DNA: TGTGCCAGCAGCTACGGCTGGGATGAGCAGTTCTTC
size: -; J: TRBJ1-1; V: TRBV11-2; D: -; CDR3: CASSLVRSGEAFF; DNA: TGTGCCAGCAGCTTAGTAAGGTCAGGAGAAGCTTTCTTT
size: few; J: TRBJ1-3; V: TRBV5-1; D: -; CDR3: CASSLGFSGNTIYF; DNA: TGCGCCAGCAGCTTAGGCTTCTCTGGAAACACCATATATTTT
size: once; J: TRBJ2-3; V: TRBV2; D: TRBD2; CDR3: CASDSGTSVSDTQYF; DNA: TGTGCCAGCGACTCCGGGACTAGCGTCTCAGATACGCAGTATTTT
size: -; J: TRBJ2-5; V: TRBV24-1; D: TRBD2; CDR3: CATSDLLAGESQETQYF; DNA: TGTGCCACCAGTGATTTACTAGCGGGGGAAAGCCAAGAGACCCAGTACTTC
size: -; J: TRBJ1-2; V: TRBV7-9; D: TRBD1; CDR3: CASLGTGKIGYTF; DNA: TGTGCCAGCCTGGGGACAGGGAAAATCGGCTACACCTTC
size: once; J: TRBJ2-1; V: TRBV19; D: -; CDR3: CASSTPARDYNEQFF; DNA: TGTGCCAGTAGTACCCCGGCCAGGGATTACAATGAGCAGTTCTTC
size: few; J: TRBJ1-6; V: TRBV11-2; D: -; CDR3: CASSLERLLGAPLHF; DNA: TGTGCCAGCAGCTTAGAGCGGTTGTTAGGGGCACCCCTCCACTTT
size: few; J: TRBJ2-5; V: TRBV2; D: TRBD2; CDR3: CASRTPSLLAVQETQYF; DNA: TGTGCCAGCAGAACCCCTTCGTTGCTAGCGGTCCAAGAGACCCAGTACTTC
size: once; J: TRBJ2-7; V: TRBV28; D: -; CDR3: CASISARKFPYEQYF; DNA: TGTGCCAGCATATCAGCAAGGAAATTCCCCTACGAGCAGTACTTC
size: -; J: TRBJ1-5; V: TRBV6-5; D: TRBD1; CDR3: CASSRDRGNQPQHF; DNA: TGTGCCAGCAGCCGAGACAGGGGCAATCAGCCCCAGCATTTT
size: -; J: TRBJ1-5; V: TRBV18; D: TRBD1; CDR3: CASSPRTGKDQPQHF; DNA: TGTGCCAGCTCACCCAGGACAGGGAAGGATCAGCCCCAGCATTTT
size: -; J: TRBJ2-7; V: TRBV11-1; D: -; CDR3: CASSLDGDGYYEQYF; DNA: TGTGCCAGCAGCTTAGACGGGGACGGGTACTACGAGCAGTACTTC
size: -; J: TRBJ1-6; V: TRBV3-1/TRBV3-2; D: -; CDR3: CASSQGIGSISPLHF; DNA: TGTGCCAGCAGCCAAGGTATAGGGAGTATTTCACCCCTCCACTTT
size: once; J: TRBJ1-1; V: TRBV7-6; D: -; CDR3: CASSRGWGREGHEAFF; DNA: TGTGCCAGCAGCCGAGGGTGGGGGCGCGAGGGACATGAAGCTTTCTTT
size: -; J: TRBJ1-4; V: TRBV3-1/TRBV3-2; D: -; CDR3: CASSQAGYKLFF; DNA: TGTGCCAGCAGCCAAGCAGGGTACAAACTGTTTTTT
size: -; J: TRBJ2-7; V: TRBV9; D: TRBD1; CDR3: CASSVSQGAYSDEQYF; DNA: TGTGCCAGCAGCGTCTCTCAGGGGGCTTATTCGGACGAGCAGTACTTC
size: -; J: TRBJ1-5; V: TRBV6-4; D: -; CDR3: CASIGAEPQHF; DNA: TGTGCCAGCATTGGGGCCGAGCCCCAGCATTTT
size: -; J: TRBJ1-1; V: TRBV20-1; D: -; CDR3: CSARGFEAFF; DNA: TGCAGTGCTAGGGGGTTTGAAGCTTTCTTT
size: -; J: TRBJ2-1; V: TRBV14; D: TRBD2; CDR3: CASSQDGGSLHNEQFF; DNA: TGTGCCAGCAGCCAGGACGGGGGGAGTCTCCACAATGAGCAGTTCTTC
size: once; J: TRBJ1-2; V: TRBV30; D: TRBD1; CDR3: CAWSVARQGLGYTF; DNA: TGTGCCTGGAGTGTAGCCAGACAGGGCTTGGGCTACACCTTC
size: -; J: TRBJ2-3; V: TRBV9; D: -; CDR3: CASSGDRPSSDTQYF; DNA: TGTGCCAGTTCAGGAGACCGCCCAAGCTCAGATACGCAGTATTTT
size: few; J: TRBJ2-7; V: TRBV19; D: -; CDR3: CASSGPEEASYEQYF; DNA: TGTGCCAGTAGTGGTCCAGAGGAGGCCTCCTACGAGCAGTACTTC
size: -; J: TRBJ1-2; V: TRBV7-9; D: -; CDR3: CASSPRSGGTYGYTF; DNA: TGTGCCAGCAGCCCCCGATCGGGCGGGACCTATGGCTACACCTTC
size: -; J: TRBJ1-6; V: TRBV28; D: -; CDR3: CASKGVFGTAPLHF; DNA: TGTGCCAGCAAGGGAGTATTCGGGACCGCACCCCTCCACTTT
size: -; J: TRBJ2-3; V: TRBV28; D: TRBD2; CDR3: CASSLTSRTDTQYF; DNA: TGTGCCAGCAGTTTGACTAGCCGCACAGATACGCAGTATTTT
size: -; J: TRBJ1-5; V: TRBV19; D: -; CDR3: CASSMAAHGAGSNQPQHF; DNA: TGTGCCAGTAGTATGGCGGCCCACGGGGCCGGGAGCAATCAGCCCCAGCATTTT